This entry is about one TCR beta chain. The antigen remains unidentified. This record comes from a study of T cell repertoires in cytomegalovirus infection. The CDR3 extends over 12 amino acids. V lost 8 bases, J lost 3 bases, and 11 bases lay in between. The germline V gene encodes CDR1 MDHEN and CDR2 SYDVKM. TCRdb called the reads again in MiXCR, with one record for every CDR3 protein. The table has about 230,000 distinct CDR3 sequences, 22% seen once; the top ten hold 15% to 20%. Notes on the study in general: Individuals carrying CMV plus the relevant HLA were identified by cumulative frequency of public TCR beta families.

Material for sequencing was CD8+ T cells from PBMCs. V and J are TRBV28 and TRBJ2-7, with D uncertain. This receptor was obtained from a human donor in good health (CMV status not recorded). Some clones in this sample may be carry-over from other donors' samples. CDR3 nucleotides: TGTGCCAGCCGTGGGGATTACTACGAGCAGTACTTC. Its protein is CASRGDYYEQYF.